Here is one T cell receptor (beta chain) with its context. The sample holds one count of this clone. Its antigen remains unidentified. No per-base quality is available; no much larger clone lies one base away. Blood samples were collected up to 4 times in the first month after transplant and then at least monthly when available. This sample is part of a study of graft-versus-host responses after intestinal transplantation listed by TCRdb under 2021. About the investigation overall: The transplants that recipients got were multivisceral, liver-intestinal, or isolated intestinal. Donor T cell macrochimerism was defined as a peak of at least 4% donor T cells among recipient peripheral blood mononuclear cells. To identify alloreactive clones, pre-transplant mixed lymphocyte reaction products were sequenced and then compared with unstimulated pre-transplant donor and recipient T cells. After intestinal transplantation, graft-versus-host and host-versus-graft alloreactive T cell clones in the graft, circulation and bone marrow were tracked using bulk TCR-beta CDR3 sequencing. Rather than being sequenced by the commercial service, samples from a few later patients were sequenced in-house on an Illumina MiSeq and processed with MiXCR. Every recipient was given anti-thymocyte globulin induction, followed by roughly 3 years of maintenance tacrolimus and steroids. Of the 20 to 25 intestinal transplant recipients enrolled in the cohort, one of whom was a retransplant, 3 patients without pretransplant specimens were excluded. Overall study outcomes, separate from this receptor: Early after transplant, declines in HvG clones were associated with peak levels of circulating GvH clones. GvH clones turned up in recipient bone marrow, with some appearing earlier in ileal mucosa or blood, a pattern consistent with an intestinal mucosal origin. Patients with donor T cell macrochimerism had high GvH to HvG T cell clonal ratios in their allografts. The relatively low number and heterogeneity of intestinal transplant patients limited the conclusions.

Library construction relied on the immunoSEQ multiplex PCR assay. For most patients, high-throughput TCR-beta CDR3 sequencing of genomic DNA was performed by Adaptive Biotechnologies. In the original analysis: Adaptive's ImmunoSEQ software was the source of the TCR sequencing data for 18 patients, while a few other patients were processed with MiXCR and VDJtools. CDR3 nucleotide sequences shared between donor and recipient were removed because their origin could not be assigned. At least 2-fold expansion over unstimulated cells and a minimum CFSE-low frequency of 0.002% (template counts) or 0.001% (read counts) were required for clones to be classified as alloreactive. Clones were considered mappable if detected in sequenced pre-transplant spleen, lymph node, or MLR CFSE-low populations of the donor or recipient. The cumulative frequency of alloreactive clones was calculated as a percentage of all sequences, weighted by copy number. The table comes from immuneACCESS by way of TCRdb, which keeps in-frame sequences with V and J called. Part of the clones is missing from these tables; in studies checked, under half for an unresolved V gene and the rest for unknown reasons. V and J calls plus clone size are reproduced from that table; the DNA served to infer D and trimming. For this sample there are some 46,000 clones; roughly 94% appear just once. Around 1.4% of the sample rests with the top ten.

Cut back by 3 bases and 1 base, the V and J ends lie 3 bases apart. CDR1 and CDR2 were assigned from the germline V gene as KGHSH and LQKENI. Taken from cysteine to phenylalanine, the CDR3 has 12 residues. Solely the CDR3 DNA is kept, with 36 bases framed from the first base. The sample in question was PBMCs, obtained around 48 weeks after intestinal transplant. This chain joins TRBV18 to TRBJ1-1; the D gene is not confidently resolved. This clonotype originated in a human patient who received an intestinal transplant, so some T cells may come from the graft donor. The DNA sequence is TGTGCCAGCTCACCCGCGAACACTGAAGCTTTCTTT. The translation is CASSPANTEAFF. With all but the CDR3 taken from the reference TRBV18 and TRBJ1-1 genes, the full variable domain is: NAGVMQNPRHLVRRRGQEARLRCSPMKGHSHVYWYRQLPEEGLKFMVYLQKENIIDESGMPKERFSAEFPKEGPSILRIQQVVRGDSAAYFCASSPANTEAFFGQGTRLTVV.